The source of this T cell receptor beta chain is a study of T-cell reconstitution after alpha-beta-depleted transplantation in children. The library targeted TCRbeta and was prepared with unique molecular identifiers. TCRdb called the PCR reads again in MiXCR, with one record for every CDR3 protein. The sample lists approximately 350,000 distinct CDR3 sequences, about a tenth occurring once. The trim removed 1 base at V and 2 bases at J, leaving 1 base unmatched. The CDR3 consists of 16 residues. The chain has TRBV12-3 or TRBV12-4 and TRBJ2-1; 11 positions match TRBD2. This sequence originates from a human donor who donated a stem cell graft to a child with acute lymphoblastic leukemia. The specimen was PBMCs from the stem cell graft donor, collected from the stem cell graft. In DNA, the CDR3 is TGTGCCAGCAGTTTAGGGACTAGCGGGCCCTACAATGAGCAGTTCTTC. Translation gives CASSLGTSGPYNEQFF.